The rows below give T cell receptor beta chains drawn from one sample of a study of blood T cell repertoires in COVID-19. The assay was immunoSEQ multiplex PCR, and TCRdb's table has in-frame clones only and misses some. The sample has roughly 200,000 clones; 87% are singletons. The sample was peripheral blood. The receptors shown here come from a man in his sixties with active or convalescent COVID-19. The CDR3 runs from the conserved cysteine through the conserved F or W. D genes are given only for firm matches. A clone size is listed for some rows: how often the clone was seen (once, few, many), or a class if it is expanded.

CDR3nt: TGTGCCAGTAGGGCAGGGGGCGCGCGATATGGCTACACCTTC
CDR3aa: CASRAGGARYGYTF
j_gene: TRBJ1-2
v_gene: TRBV19
abundance: -
d_gene: TRBD1

CDR3nt: TGTGCCAGCAGGATTAGCGGGGGCCCCTTGAGCGAGCAGTACTTC
CDR3aa: CASRISGGPLSEQYF
j_gene: TRBJ2-7
v_gene: TRBV28
abundance: many
d_gene: TRBD2

CDR3nt: TGTGCCAGCAGCCAAAACAGGGGGCGCGGCGGGGAGCTGTTTTTT
CDR3aa: CASSQNRGRGGELFF
j_gene: TRBJ2-2
v_gene: TRBV7-7
abundance: -
d_gene: TRBD1

CDR3nt: TGTGCCAGCAGCTTGATGTCAGGGGCCTATGGCTACACCTTC
CDR3aa: CASSLMSGAYGYTF
j_gene: TRBJ1-2
v_gene: TRBV5-4
abundance: -
d_gene: -

CDR3nt: TGTGCCAGCACTGCAGCGAACTCTGGAAACACCATATATTTT
CDR3aa: CASTAANSGNTIYF
j_gene: TRBJ1-3
v_gene: TRBV6-6
abundance: -
d_gene: -

CDR3nt: TGTGCCAGCTCACCACCGTCCCCACTAGCGGACACAGATACGCAGTATTTT
CDR3aa: CASSPPSPLADTDTQYF
j_gene: TRBJ2-3
v_gene: TRBV18
abundance: -
d_gene: TRBD2

CDR3nt: TGCGCCAGCAGCGTGACTAGCGGGGGGGCCCGGACAGATACGCAGTATTTT
CDR3aa: CASSVTSGGARTDTQYF
j_gene: TRBJ2-3
v_gene: TRBV5-1
abundance: -
d_gene: TRBD2

CDR3nt: TGTGCCAGTATATTCCGGGGCTCCTATAATTCACCCCTCCACTTT
CDR3aa: CASIFRGSYNSPLHF
j_gene: TRBJ1-6
v_gene: TRBV19
abundance: once
d_gene: -

CDR3nt: TGTGCCAGCAACCGCAATTCAGGGGGTGAGCAGTTCTTC
CDR3aa: CASNRNSGGEQFF
j_gene: TRBJ2-1
v_gene: TRBV12-3/TRBV12-4
abundance: -
d_gene: TRBD1

CDR3nt: TGCGCCAGCAGCGATAAGGGACAGTACTCTGGAAACACCATATATTTT
CDR3aa: CASSDKGQYSGNTIYF
j_gene: TRBJ1-3
v_gene: TRBV5-1
abundance: -
d_gene: TRBD1

CDR3nt: TGTGCCAGCAGCTTGCGGGGCATGGGGTCGGAAGCTTTCTTT
CDR3aa: CASSLRGMGSEAFF
j_gene: TRBJ1-1
v_gene: TRBV11-3
abundance: -
d_gene: -

CDR3nt: TGTGCCAGCTCCTCGGCCAGGCGGGCCTGGTATGGCTACACCTTC
CDR3aa: CASSSARRAWYGYTF
j_gene: TRBJ1-2
v_gene: TRBV18
abundance: few
d_gene: -

CDR3nt: TGCGCCAGCAGCCAACTCCGGGACACTGAAGCTTTCTTT
CDR3aa: CASSQLRDTEAFF
j_gene: TRBJ1-1
v_gene: TRBV4-1
abundance: -
d_gene: -

CDR3nt: TGCGCCAGCAGTACACGGACAGGGATGATAACTGAAGCTTTCTTT
CDR3aa: CASSTRTGMITEAFF
j_gene: TRBJ1-1
v_gene: TRBV10-2
abundance: -
d_gene: TRBD1

CDR3nt: TGTGCCAGCAGCCGGGACTTTTCTGGGGGAAATGAGCAGTTCTTC
CDR3aa: CASSRDFSGGNEQFF
j_gene: TRBJ2-1
v_gene: TRBV7-2
abundance: once
d_gene: -

CDR3nt: TGTGCCAGCAGCCCAAGGGACAGAAACACCGGGGAGCTGTTTTTT
CDR3aa: CASSPRDRNTGELFF
j_gene: TRBJ2-2
v_gene: TRBV5-4
abundance: -
d_gene: TRBD1

CDR3nt: TGTGCCAGCAGCGGGGCGAACACTGAAGCTTTCTTT
CDR3aa: CASSGANTEAFF
j_gene: TRBJ1-1
v_gene: TRBV9
abundance: -
d_gene: -

CDR3nt: TGCGCCAGCAGTGAGAACGGGGTGCTGGATACGCAGTATTTT
CDR3aa: CASSENGVLDTQYF
j_gene: TRBJ2-3
v_gene: TRBV10-2
abundance: -
d_gene: -

CDR3nt: TGTGCCGCTTGCCCCCAGGGGAAACCCTACGAGCAGTACTTC
CDR3aa: CAACPQGKPYEQYF
j_gene: TRBJ2-7
v_gene: TRBV11-2
abundance: -
d_gene: -

CDR3nt: TGTGCCAGCAGCGCGAAGGGACACTCGAACACCGGGGAGCTGTTTTTT
CDR3aa: CASSAKGHSNTGELFF
j_gene: TRBJ2-2
v_gene: TRBV9
abundance: -
d_gene: -

CDR3nt: TGTGCCAGCAGCCGACCCTCGGGGGGCCTTGAAGCTTTCTTT
CDR3aa: CASSRPSGGLEAFF
j_gene: TRBJ1-1
v_gene: TRBV6-5
abundance: -
d_gene: -

CDR3nt: TGCAGCGTTGGTTGGGAGACGGTGGGCGAGCAGTACTTC
CDR3aa: CSVGWETVGEQYF
j_gene: TRBJ2-7
v_gene: TRBV29-1
abundance: -
d_gene: -

CDR3nt: TGTGCCAGTAGTGCCCCCCGGACAGGGGGTTCTCAGCCCCAGCATTTT
CDR3aa: CASSAPRTGGSQPQHF
j_gene: TRBJ1-5
v_gene: TRBV19
abundance: -
d_gene: TRBD1

CDR3nt: TGCGCCAGCAGCCCAACCGGGACAGGGGAAGTAAATGAGCAGTTCTTC
CDR3aa: CASSPTGTGEVNEQFF
j_gene: TRBJ2-1
v_gene: TRBV5-1
abundance: few
d_gene: TRBD1

CDR3nt: TGTGCCAGCTCACCAATAGCGGGTGTAAAGGACAATGAGCAGTTCTTC
CDR3aa: CASSPIAGVKDNEQFF
j_gene: TRBJ2-1
v_gene: TRBV18
abundance: -
d_gene: TRBD2

CDR3nt: TGCAGCGTTTTCAGGGGCAGGGAGACCCAGTACTTC
CDR3aa: CSVFRGRETQYF
j_gene: TRBJ2-5
v_gene: TRBV29-1
abundance: -
d_gene: -

CDR3nt: TGCGCCAGCAGCTTTATCGACAGGGCGGCGGGCGAGCAGTACTTC
CDR3aa: CASSFIDRAAGEQYF
j_gene: TRBJ2-7
v_gene: TRBV5-1
abundance: -
d_gene: TRBD1

CDR3nt: TGTGCCAGCAGCCCTTGGACAGGGCAAGAGACCCAGTACTTC
CDR3aa: CASSPWTGQETQYF
j_gene: TRBJ2-5
v_gene: TRBV3-1/TRBV3-2
abundance: -
d_gene: TRBD1

CDR3nt: TGCAGCGTTTTAAAGACAGGATCTAATGAAAAACTGTTTTTT
CDR3aa: CSVLKTGSNEKLFF
j_gene: TRBJ1-4
v_gene: TRBV29-1
abundance: -
d_gene: -

CDR3nt: TGCGCCAGCAGCTTGAATAGCGGGGAGCTGTTTTTT
CDR3aa: CASSLNSGELFF
j_gene: TRBJ2-2
v_gene: TRBV5-1
abundance: -
d_gene: -

CDR3nt: TGTGCCAGACAGAGGGGGCCTAGCACAGATACGCAGTATTTT
CDR3aa: CARQRGPSTDTQYF
j_gene: TRBJ2-3
v_gene: TRBV2
abundance: once
d_gene: TRBD1

CDR3nt: TGTGCCAGTAGTGGGCTAGGGGATTCACCCCTCCACTTT
CDR3aa: CASSGLGDSPLHF
j_gene: TRBJ1-6
v_gene: TRBV19
abundance: -
d_gene: -

CDR3nt: TGCGCCAGCAGCCAAATAGGGGATCGGGGCTACACCTTC
CDR3aa: CASSQIGDRGYTF
j_gene: TRBJ1-2
v_gene: TRBV4-1
abundance: -
d_gene: -

CDR3nt: TGTGCCAGCAGCCACCCGATCGGCGGGGGAACAGATACGCAGTATTTT
CDR3aa: CASSHPIGGGTDTQYF
j_gene: TRBJ2-3
v_gene: TRBV4-2
abundance: -
d_gene: TRBD2

CDR3nt: TGCAGCGTTGACGGGCCAGGGTCCTACGAGCAGTACTTC
CDR3aa: CSVDGPGSYEQYF
j_gene: TRBJ2-7
v_gene: TRBV29-1
abundance: -
d_gene: -

CDR3nt: TGTGCCAGCAGCGTAGCTTCAGGGGTCTCTGGGGCCAACGTCCTGACTTTC
CDR3aa: CASSVASGVSGANVLTF
j_gene: TRBJ2-6
v_gene: TRBV9
abundance: -
d_gene: -

CDR3nt: TGTGCCAGCAGTGAAAACCGAGATAGTTACGAGCAGTACTTC
CDR3aa: CASSENRDSYEQYF
j_gene: TRBJ2-7
v_gene: TRBV2
abundance: -
d_gene: -

CDR3nt: TGTGCCAGCGGATTATCGGGGAGCTCTGGAAACACCATATATTTT
CDR3aa: CASGLSGSSGNTIYF
j_gene: TRBJ1-3
v_gene: TRBV6-5
abundance: -
d_gene: -

CDR3nt: TGTGCCAGCAGCTTGTTCCAGGCTAGCACAGATACGCAGTATTTT
CDR3aa: CASSLFQASTDTQYF
j_gene: TRBJ2-3
v_gene: TRBV5-6
abundance: -
d_gene: -

CDR3nt: TGTGCCAGCAGACACAGGGGGCTAGACTATGGCTACACCTTC
CDR3aa: CASRHRGLDYGYTF
j_gene: TRBJ1-2
v_gene: TRBV6-5
abundance: -
d_gene: TRBD1

CDR3nt: TGTGCCAGCAGTCCGGACAGAGGCTATGGCTACACCTTC
CDR3aa: CASSPDRGYGYTF
j_gene: TRBJ1-2
v_gene: TRBV28
abundance: -
d_gene: -

CDR3nt: TGTGCCAGCAGTCGACCGTTACAGGGCGTGAATTCACCCCTCCACTTT
CDR3aa: CASSRPLQGVNSPLHF
j_gene: TRBJ1-6
v_gene: TRBV6-6
abundance: -
d_gene: -

CDR3nt: TGTGCCACAAACAGAGACGCTAACAATGAGCAGTTCTTC
CDR3aa: CATNRDANNEQFF
j_gene: TRBJ2-1
v_gene: TRBV19
abundance: -
d_gene: -

CDR3nt: TGTGCCAGTACCGGACAGCCCCTTGCAACTAATGAAAAACTGTTTTTT
CDR3aa: CASTGQPLATNEKLFF
j_gene: TRBJ1-4
v_gene: TRBV19
abundance: -
d_gene: -

CDR3nt: TGTGCCAGCAGCTTGGGGGACAGGACCTACGAGCAGTACTTC
CDR3aa: CASSLGDRTYEQYF
j_gene: TRBJ2-7
v_gene: TRBV11-2
abundance: -
d_gene: TRBD1

CDR3nt: TGTGCCAGTGAGCTTAAGGCGGGGGGTACAGATACGCAGTATTTT
CDR3aa: CASELKAGGTDTQYF
j_gene: TRBJ2-3
v_gene: TRBV11-2
abundance: -
d_gene: TRBD2